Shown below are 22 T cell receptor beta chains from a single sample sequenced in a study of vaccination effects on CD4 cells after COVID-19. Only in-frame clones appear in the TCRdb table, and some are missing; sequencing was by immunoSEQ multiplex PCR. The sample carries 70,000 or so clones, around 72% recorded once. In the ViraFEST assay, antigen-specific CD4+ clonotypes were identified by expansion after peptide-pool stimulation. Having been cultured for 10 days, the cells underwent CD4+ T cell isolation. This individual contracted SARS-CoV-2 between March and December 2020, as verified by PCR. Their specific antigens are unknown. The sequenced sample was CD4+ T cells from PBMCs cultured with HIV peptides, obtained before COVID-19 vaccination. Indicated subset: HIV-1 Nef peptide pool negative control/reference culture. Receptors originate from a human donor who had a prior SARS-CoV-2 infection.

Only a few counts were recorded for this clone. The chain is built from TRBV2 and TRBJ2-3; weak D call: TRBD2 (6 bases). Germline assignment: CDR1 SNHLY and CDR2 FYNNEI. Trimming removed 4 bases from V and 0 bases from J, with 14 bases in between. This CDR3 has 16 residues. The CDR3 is CASSVSRDSSTDTQYF. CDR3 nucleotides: TGTGCCAGCAGTGTTTCCCGGGACTCTAGCACAGATACGCAGTATTTT.

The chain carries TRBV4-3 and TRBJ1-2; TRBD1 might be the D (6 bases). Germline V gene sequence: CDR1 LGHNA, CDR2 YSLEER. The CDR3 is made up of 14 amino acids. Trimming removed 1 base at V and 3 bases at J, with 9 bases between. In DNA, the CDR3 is TGCGCCAGCAGCCAAGTTGGGGGCTACTATGGCTACACCTTC. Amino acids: CASSQVGGYYGYTF.

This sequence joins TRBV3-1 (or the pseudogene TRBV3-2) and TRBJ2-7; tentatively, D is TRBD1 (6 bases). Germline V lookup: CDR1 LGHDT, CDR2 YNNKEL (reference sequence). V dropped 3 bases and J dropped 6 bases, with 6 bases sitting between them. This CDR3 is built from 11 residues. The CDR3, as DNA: TGTGCCAGCAGCCAGGGGGCCGAGCAGTACTTC. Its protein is CASSQGAEQYF.

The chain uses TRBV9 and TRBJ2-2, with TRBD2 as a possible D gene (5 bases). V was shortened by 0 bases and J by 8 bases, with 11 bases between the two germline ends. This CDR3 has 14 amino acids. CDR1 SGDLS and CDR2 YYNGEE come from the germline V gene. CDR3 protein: CASSVGEPLGELFF. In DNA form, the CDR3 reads TGTGCCAGCAGCGTAGGGGAGCCGTTGGGGGAGCTGTTTTTT.

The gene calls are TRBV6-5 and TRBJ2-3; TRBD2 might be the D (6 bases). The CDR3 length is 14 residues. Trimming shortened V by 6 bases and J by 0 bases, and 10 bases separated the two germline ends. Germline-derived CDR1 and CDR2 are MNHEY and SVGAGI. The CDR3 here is CASRAGRSTDTQYF. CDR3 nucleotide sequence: TGTGCCAGCAGGGCAGGGAGGAGCACAGATACGCAGTATTTT.

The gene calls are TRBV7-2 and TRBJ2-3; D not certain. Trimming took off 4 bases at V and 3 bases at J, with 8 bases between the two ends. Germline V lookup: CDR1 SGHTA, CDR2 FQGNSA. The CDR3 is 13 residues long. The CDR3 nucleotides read TGTGCCAGCAGCTCTGTCGGAACAGATACGCAGTATTTT. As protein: CASSSVGTDTQYF.

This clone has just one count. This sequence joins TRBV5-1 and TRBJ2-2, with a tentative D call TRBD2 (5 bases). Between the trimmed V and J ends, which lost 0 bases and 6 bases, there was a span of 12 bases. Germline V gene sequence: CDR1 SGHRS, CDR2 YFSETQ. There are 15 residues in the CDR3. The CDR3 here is CASSLGVIGAGELFF. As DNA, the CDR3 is TGCGCCAGCAGCTTGGGGGTTATCGGGGCCGGGGAGCTGTTTTTT. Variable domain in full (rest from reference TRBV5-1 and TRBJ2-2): KAGVTQTPRYLIKTRGQQVTLSCSPISGHRSVSWYQQTPGQGLQFLFEYFSETQRNKGNFPGRFSGRQFSNSRSEMNVSTLELGDSALYLCASSLGVIGAGELFFGEGSRLTVL.

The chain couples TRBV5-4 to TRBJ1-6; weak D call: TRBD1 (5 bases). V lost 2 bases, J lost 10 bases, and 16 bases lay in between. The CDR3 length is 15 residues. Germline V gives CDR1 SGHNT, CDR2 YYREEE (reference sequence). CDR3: CASSLGGMGQSPLHF. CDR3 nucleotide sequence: TGTGCCAGCAGCTTAGGTGGGATGGGGCAATCACCCCTCCACTTT.

This CDR3 reads CASSYSTGRPYEQYF. The CDR3 DNA follows: TGTGCCAGCAGTTACTCGACAGGGCGACCCTACGAGCAGTACTTC. V gene TRBV6-5 combines with J gene TRBJ2-7, with TRBD1 matching 7 bases. The V and J ends lost 0 bases and 2 bases, in that order; junction bases with no gene match: 4. The CDR3 contains 15 residues. Germline V gene data show CDR1 as MNHEY and CDR2 as SVGAGI.

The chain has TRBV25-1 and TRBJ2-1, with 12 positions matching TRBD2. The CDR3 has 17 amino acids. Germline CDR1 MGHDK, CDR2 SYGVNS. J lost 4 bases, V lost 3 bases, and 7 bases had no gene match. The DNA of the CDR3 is TGTGCCAGCAGTGAGACTAGCGGGAGATCGGGGTACAATGAGCAGTTCTTC. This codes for CASSETSGRSGYNEQFF.

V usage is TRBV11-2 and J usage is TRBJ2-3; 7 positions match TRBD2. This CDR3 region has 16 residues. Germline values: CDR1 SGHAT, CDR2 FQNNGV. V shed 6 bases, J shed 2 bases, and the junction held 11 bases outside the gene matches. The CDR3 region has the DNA TGTGCCAGCAGATACCTACGCGGGAGAACCACAGATACGCAGTATTTT. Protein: CASRYLRGRTTDTQYF.

The CDR3 spells CASSTGGWETQYF. The CDR3 DNA reads as TGTGCCAGCAGCACAGGGGGCTGGGAGACCCAGTACTTC. The chain carries TRBV3-1 (or the pseudogene TRBV3-2) and TRBJ2-5; 9 positions match TRBD1. Trimming at V came to 5 bases and at J to 5 bases, leaving 3 bases not matched to a gene. CDR1 LGHDT and CDR2 YNNKEL come from the germline V gene (reference sequence). There are 13 residues in the CDR3.

The CDR3 bases are TGTGCCAGCAGTGAGAGGGGATCAAATTCACCCCTCCACTTT. Amino acid sequence: CASSERGSNSPLHF. V is TRBV2 and J is TRBJ1-6, with a weak D call TRBD1 (5 bases). The CDR3 runs to 14 residues. V lost 3 bases and J 7 bases, leaving 10 bases between the germline ends. The germline V gene has CDR1 SNHLY and CDR2 FYNNEI.

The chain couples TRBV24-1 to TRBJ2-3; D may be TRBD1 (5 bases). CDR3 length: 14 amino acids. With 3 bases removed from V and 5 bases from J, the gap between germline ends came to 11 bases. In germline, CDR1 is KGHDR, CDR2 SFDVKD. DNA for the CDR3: TGTGCCACCAGTGATGTAGGGGTTGGAGATACGCAGTATTTT. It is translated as CATSDVGVGDTQYF.

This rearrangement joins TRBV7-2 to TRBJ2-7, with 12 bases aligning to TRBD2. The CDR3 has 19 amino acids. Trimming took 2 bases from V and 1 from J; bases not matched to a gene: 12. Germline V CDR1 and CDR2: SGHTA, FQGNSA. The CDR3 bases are TGTGCCAGCAGCTTACCGCGGCTAGCGGGAGGGCGTCGGTCCTACGAGCAGTACTTC. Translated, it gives CASSLPRLAGGRRSYEQYF.

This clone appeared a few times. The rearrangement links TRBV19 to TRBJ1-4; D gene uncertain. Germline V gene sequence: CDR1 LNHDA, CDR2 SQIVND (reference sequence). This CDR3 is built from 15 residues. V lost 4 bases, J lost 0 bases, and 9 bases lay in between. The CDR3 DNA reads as TGTGCCAGTAGTAAGGACGGGGCAACTAATGAAAAACTGTTTTTT. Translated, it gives CASSKDGATNEKLFF.

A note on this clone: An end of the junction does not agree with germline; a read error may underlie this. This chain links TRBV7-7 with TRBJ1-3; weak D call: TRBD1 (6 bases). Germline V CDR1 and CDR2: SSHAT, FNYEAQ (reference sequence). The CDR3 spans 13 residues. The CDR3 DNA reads TGTGCTAGCAGCCGGGACAACGGAAACACCATATATTTT. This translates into CASSRDNGNTIYF.

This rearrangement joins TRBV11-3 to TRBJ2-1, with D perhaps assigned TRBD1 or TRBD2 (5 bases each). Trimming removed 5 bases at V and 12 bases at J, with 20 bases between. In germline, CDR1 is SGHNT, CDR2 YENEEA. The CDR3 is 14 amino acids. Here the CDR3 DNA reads TGTGCCAGCAGCCCCCGGGGCGACCGTTTGACGCAGTTCTTC. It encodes CASSPRGDRLTQFF.

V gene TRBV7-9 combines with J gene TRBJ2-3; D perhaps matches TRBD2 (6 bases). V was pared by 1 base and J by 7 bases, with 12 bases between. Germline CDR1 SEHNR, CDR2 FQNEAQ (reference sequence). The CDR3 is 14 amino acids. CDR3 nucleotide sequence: TGTGCCAGCAGCTTAGGCGGGGAATCACATACGCAGTATTTT. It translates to CASSLGGESHTQYF.

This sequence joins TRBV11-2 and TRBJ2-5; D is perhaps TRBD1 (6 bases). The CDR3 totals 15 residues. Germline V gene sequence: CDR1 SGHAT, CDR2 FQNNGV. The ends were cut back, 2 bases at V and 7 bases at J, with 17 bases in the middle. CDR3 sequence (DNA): TGTGCCAGCAGCTTACTGAGGGGGACGTCCACGACCCAGTACTTC. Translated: CASSLLRGTSTTQYF.

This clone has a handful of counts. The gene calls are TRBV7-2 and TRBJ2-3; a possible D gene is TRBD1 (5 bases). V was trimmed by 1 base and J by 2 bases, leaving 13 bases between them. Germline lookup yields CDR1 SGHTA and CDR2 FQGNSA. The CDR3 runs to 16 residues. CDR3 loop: CASSLVSRASTDTQYF. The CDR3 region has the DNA TGTGCCAGCAGCTTAGTGTCCAGGGCGTCCACAGATACGCAGTATTTT. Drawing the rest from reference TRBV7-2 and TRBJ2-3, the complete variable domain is GAGVSQSPSNKVTEKGKDVELRCDPISGHTALYWYRQSLGQGLEFLIYFQGNSAPDKSGLPSDRFSAERTGGSVSTLTIQRTQQEDSAVYLCASSLVSRASTDTQYFGPGTRLTVL.

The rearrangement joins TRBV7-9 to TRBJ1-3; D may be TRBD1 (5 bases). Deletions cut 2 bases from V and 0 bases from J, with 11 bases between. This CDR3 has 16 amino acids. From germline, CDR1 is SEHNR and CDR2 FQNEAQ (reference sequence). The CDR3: CASSLWGSLSGNTIYF. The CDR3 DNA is TGTGCCAGCAGCTTATGGGGCAGCCTCTCTGGAAACACCATATATTTT.